The rows below give T cell receptor beta chains drawn from one sample of a study of blood T cell repertoires in COVID-19. Sequencing used immunoSEQ multiplex PCR; TCRdb keeps in-frame clones, though not all of them. This sample has roughly 16,000 clones, with under 90% found just once. The sample taken for sequencing was peripheral blood. Source of these receptors: a human donor in a cohort sampled during active COVID-19. The CDR3 runs from the conserved cysteine through the conserved F or W. The D gene is left open where the match is weak. Part of the rows lack a size; the others show once, few, many or a class for expanded clones.

D: NA; V: TRBV11-3; size: NA; J: TRBJ2-1; CDR3: CASSAGANPYNEQFF; DNA: TGTGCCAGCAGCGCCGGAGCGAATCCATACAATGAGCAGTTCTTC
D: NA; V: TRBV5-6; size: NA; J: TRBJ2-7; CDR3: CASSLDRDFVLPDEQYF; DNA: TGTGCCAGCAGCTTGGACAGGGATTTCGTTTTACCGGACGAGCAGTACTTC
D: TRBD2; V: TRBV11-3; size: few; J: TRBJ2-7; CDR3: CASSFSTGTMQYF; DNA: TGTGCCAGCAGCTTTAGTACGGGGACTATGCAGTACTTC
D: TRBD2; V: TRBV19; size: NA; J: TRBJ2-2; CDR3: CASSRGMTSGRLNTGELFF; DNA: TGTGCCAGTAGTAGGGGTATGACTAGCGGGCGCTTGAACACCGGGGAGCTGTTTTTT
D: TRBD2; V: TRBV14; size: NA; J: TRBJ2-1; CDR3: CASSSQGREYYNEQFF; DNA: TGTGCCAGCAGCTCGCAAGGGCGGGAGTACTACAATGAGCAGTTCTTC
D: NA; V: TRBV2; size: NA; J: TRBJ2-1; CDR3: CASSEVGGYYNEQFF; DNA: TGTGCCAGCAGCGAAGTCGGGGGATACTACAATGAGCAGTTCTTC
D: NA; V: TRBV16; size: NA; J: TRBJ2-2; CDR3: CASSRKGFTGELFF; DNA: TGTGCCAGCAGTCGAAAGGGGTTCACCGGGGAGCTGTTTTTT
D: TRBD2; V: TRBV30; size: few; J: TRBJ2-1; CDR3: CAWRPLGLAGGNEQFF; DNA: TGTGCCTGGAGGCCGCTGGGACTAGCGGGAGGCAATGAGCAGTTCTTC
D: NA; V: TRBV5-1; size: NA; J: TRBJ2-1; CDR3: CASSSPPTGANEQFF; DNA: TGCGCCAGCAGCTCGCCCCCCACAGGTGCAAATGAGCAGTTCTTC
D: TRBD1; V: TRBV5-1; size: NA; J: TRBJ1-3; CDR3: CASSEGQGGNTIYF; DNA: TGCGCCAGCAGCGAGGGACAGGGAGGAAACACCATATATTTT
D: TRBD1; V: TRBV5-6; size: NA; J: TRBJ2-7; CDR3: CASSYPKTGQGIDEQYF; DNA: TGTGCCAGCAGTTACCCTAAGACGGGACAGGGGATCGACGAGCAGTACTTC
D: NA; V: TRBV5-5; size: NA; J: TRBJ2-1; CDR3: CASSPGGGGYNEQFF; DNA: TGTGCCAGCAGCCCGGGAGGAGGGGGGTACAATGAGCAGTTCTTC
D: TRBD1; V: TRBV7-6; size: NA; J: TRBJ2-3; CDR3: CASSRGGAGTDTQYF; DNA: TGTGCCAGCAGCCGAGGGGGCGCGGGCACAGATACGCAGTATTTT
D: NA; V: TRBV7-9; size: few; J: TRBJ2-3; CDR3: CASSPGLADTQYF; DNA: TGTGCCAGCAGCCCAGGGTTGGCCGACACGCAGTATTTT
D: NA; V: TRBV6-5; size: NA; J: TRBJ2-2; CDR3: CASTAGLQSTGELFF; DNA: TGTGCCAGCACCGCGGGACTCCAAAGCACCGGGGAGCTGTTTTTT
D: NA; V: TRBV29-1; size: few; J: TRBJ2-7; CDR3: CSPRGSGISSYEQYF; DNA: TGCAGCCCCCGCGGTAGCGGCATTTCCTCCTACGAGCAGTACTTC
D: TRBD2; V: TRBV27; size: NA; J: TRBJ2-1; CDR3: CASSLFLPGLAGGHEQFF; DNA: TGTGCCAGCAGTTTATTTCTCCCGGGACTAGCGGGAGGACATGAGCAGTTCTTC
D: TRBD1; V: TRBV5-1; size: NA; J: TRBJ1-1; CDR3: CASSPGQGAGTEAFF; DNA: TGCGCCAGCAGCCCGGGACAGGGGGCAGGAACTGAAGCTTTCTTT
D: TRBD1; V: TRBV9; size: NA; J: TRBJ2-5; CDR3: CASSVLDRAQETQYF; DNA: TGTGCCAGCAGCGTACTAGACAGGGCCCAAGAGACCCAGTACTTC
D: TRBD1; V: TRBV6-5; size: NA; J: TRBJ1-2; CDR3: CASSKTDRGLDGYTF; DNA: TGTGCCAGCAGTAAAACCGACAGGGGGCTCGATGGCTACACCTTC
D: NA; V: TRBV27; size: NA; J: TRBJ2-2; CDR3: CASSPQLVPTGELFF; DNA: TGTGCCAGCAGTCCGCAGTTGGTGCCCACCGGGGAGCTGTTTTTT
D: NA; V: TRBV5-1; size: NA; J: TRBJ1-1; CDR3: CASSLAGGMNTEAFF; DNA: TGCGCCAGCAGCTTGGCCGGGGGGATGAACACTGAAGCTTTCTTT
D: NA; V: TRBV19; size: few; J: TRBJ1-4; CDR3: CASTGRAGALEKLFF; DNA: TGTGCCAGTACGGGTCGGGCAGGGGCATTGGAAAAACTGTTTTTT
D: TRBD1; V: TRBV19; size: NA; J: TRBJ1-1; CDR3: CASSIREDRGPNTEAFF; DNA: TGTGCCAGTAGTATACGAGAGGACAGGGGCCCGAACACTGAAGCTTTCTTT
D: TRBD2; V: TRBV27; size: NA; J: TRBJ2-7; CDR3: CASSAAGTSGRPYEQYF; DNA: TGTGCCAGCAGTGCGGCCGGGACTAGCGGGAGACCCTACGAGCAGTACTTC
D: NA; V: TRBV18; size: NA; J: TRBJ1-1; CDR3: CASSPLGVEGMTEAFF; DNA: TGTGCCAGCTCACCCCTGGGTGTGGAGGGGATGACTGAAGCTTTCTTT
D: NA; V: TRBV6-5; size: NA; J: TRBJ1-1; CDR3: CASSPGGGEAFF; DNA: TGTGCCAGCTCCCCCGGGGGGGGTGAAGCTTTCTTT
D: NA; V: TRBV4-1; size: NA; J: TRBJ2-7; CDR3: CASSNPPGLQYF; DNA: TGCGCCAGCAGCAACCCCCCGGGACTCCAGTACTTC
D: TRBD1; V: TRBV7-3; size: once; J: TRBJ2-1; CDR3: CASSSTGSPGQFF; DNA: TGTGCCAGCAGCTCGACAGGGTCCCCGGGGCAGTTCTTC
D: NA; V: TRBV5-1; size: NA; J: TRBJ2-3; CDR3: CASSLGTASTDTQYF; DNA: TGCGCCAGCAGCTTGGGGACAGCTAGCACAGATACGCAGTATTTT
D: TRBD1; V: TRBV5-4; size: NA; J: TRBJ1-2; CDR3: CASSETGGFGYTF; DNA: TGTGCCAGCAGCGAGACAGGGGGGTTTGGCTACACCTTC
D: NA; V: TRBV9; size: NA; J: TRBJ1-5; CDR3: CARSQGGQHF; DNA: TGTGCCAGGTCGCAGGGTGGCCAGCATTTT
D: NA; V: TRBV6-6; size: NA; J: TRBJ1-2; CDR3: CASSYTLTGGDDTF; DNA: TGTGCCAGCAGTTACACCCTGACAGGAGGCGACGACACCTTC
D: TRBD1; V: TRBV6-5; size: NA; J: TRBJ2-5; CDR3: CASSPQTGGETQYF; DNA: TGTGCCAGCAGTCCCCAGACAGGGGGAGAGACCCAGTACTTC
D: NA; V: TRBV6-1; size: NA; J: TRBJ2-3; CDR3: CASSGPGLILSTDTQYF; DNA: TGTGCCAGCAGTGGGCCGGGACTCATACTTAGCACAGATACGCAGTATTTT
D: NA; V: TRBV18; size: once; J: TRBJ1-5; CDR3: CASSPQGSNQPQHF; DNA: TGTGCCAGCTCACCCCAGGGGAGCAATCAGCCCCAGCATTTT
D: NA; V: TRBV4-1; size: NA; J: TRBJ2-1; CDR3: CASSQDQADSSYNEQFF; DNA: TGCGCCAGCAGCCAAGATCAAGCGGATAGCTCCTACAATGAGCAGTTCTTC
D: TRBD1; V: TRBV29-1; size: NA; J: TRBJ2-7; CDR3: CSVRTGDEQYF; DNA: TGCAGCGTGCGTACAGGGGACGAGCAGTACTTC
D: TRBD1; V: TRBV9; size: NA; J: TRBJ2-5; CDR3: CASSVGAGGGETQYF; DNA: TGTGCCAGCAGCGTAGGGGCAGGGGGCGGTGAGACCCAGTACTTC
D: NA; V: TRBV10-2; size: few; J: TRBJ2-5; CDR3: CATRGGPSIVETQYF; DNA: TGCGCCACACGAGGAGGGCCATCTATAGTCGAGACCCAGTACTTC
D: TRBD1; V: TRBV19; size: NA; J: TRBJ2-2; CDR3: CASTRTGVTGELFF; DNA: TGTGCCAGTACACGGACAGGGGTCACCGGGGAGCTGTTTTTT
D: NA; V: TRBV12-5; size: NA; J: TRBJ2-5; CDR3: CASGLSQGTQYF; DNA: TGTGCTAGTGGTTTGAGTCAGGGGACCCAGTACTTC
D: NA; V: TRBV9; size: NA; J: TRBJ2-5; CDR3: CASSARDTRLETQYF; DNA: TGTGCCAGCAGCGCACGGGACACGCGGTTGGAGACCCAGTACTTC
D: TRBD2; V: TRBV25-1; size: NA; J: TRBJ2-3; CDR3: CASSERLAGGTTDTQYF; DNA: TGTGCCAGCAGTGAGCGACTAGCGGGAGGCACCACAGATACGCAGTATTTT
D: NA; V: TRBV6-6; size: NA; J: TRBJ1-3; CDR3: CASSSHGGRNTIYF; DNA: TGTGCCAGCAGCTCCCACGGGGGAAGAAACACCATATATTTT
D: TRBD2; V: TRBV5-1; size: NA; J: TRBJ2-5; CDR3: CASSLRREETQYF; DNA: TGCGCCAGCAGCTTGCGGCGGGAGGAGACCCAGTACTTC
D: TRBD1; V: TRBV5-6; size: NA; J: TRBJ1-3; CDR3: CASSRQGASGNTIYF; DNA: TGTGCCAGCAGCCGACAGGGGGCCTCTGGAAACACCATATATTTT
D: TRBD1; V: TRBV11-2; size: NA; J: TRBJ2-7; CDR3: CASSFTLDRGQNEQYF; DNA: TGTGCCAGCAGCTTTACCCTCGACAGGGGGCAGAACGAGCAGTACTTC
D: NA; V: TRBV5-5; size: NA; J: TRBJ2-2; CDR3: CASSLRAGLDTGELFF; DNA: TGTGCCAGCAGCTTGCGGGCGGGGTTGGACACCGGGGAGCTGTTTTTT
D: NA; V: TRBV5-6; size: NA; J: TRBJ2-5; CDR3: CASSLTNQETQYF; DNA: TGTGCCAGCAGCTTAACTAACCAAGAGACCCAGTACTTC